Listed here is a single TCR beta chain. What it recognizes is unknown. These data originate in a study of a mutant IDH1 vaccine in newly diagnosed glioma. About the study: V12 occurred at week 35 and V13 at week 47.

The protocol was immunoSEQ multiplex PCR, while the TCRdb copy is restricted to in-frame clones and leaves out a portion. The data contain around 32,000 clones, around 80% of them singletons. Stated time point: week 35, safety follow-up. The investigators gave 300 ug of mutant IDH1 20-mer peptide in each vaccine dose, together with topical imiquimod. Those who donated had recent WHO grade 3 or 4 IDH1-mutant, ATRX-lost astrocytomas. Trimming took off 5 bases at V and 4 bases at J, with 18 bases between the two ends. The CDR3 totals 16 residues. Germline V gene lookup returns CDR1 SGHNT and CDR2 YYREEE (reference sequence).

The TCR sequence derives from a man aged 40-49 years with glioma. Some clones in this sample may be carry-over from other donors' samples. The sequencing here drew on PBMCs, taken from a glioma patient whose treatment included an IDH1 peptide vaccine. This chain uses TRBV5-4 with TRBJ2-2; D is possibly TRBD1 or TRBD2 (5 bases each). CDR3 sequence: CASSSGQVRSTGELFF. The CDR3, as DNA: TGTGCCAGCAGTTCGGGGCAGGTGCGTTCCACCGGGGAGCTGTTTTTT.